This TCR beta chain was profiled in a study of shared clonotypes between healthy human individuals (dated by TCRdb to about 2020). Regarding the research as a whole: Three men and a couple of women, aged 18 to 49 years, made up the cohort. For each donor, CD4 naive and CD4 memory were each run on three plates, CD8 naive on two plates, and CD8 memory on one plate. The study deeply sequenced blood TCR repertoires of five healthy adults to estimate repertoire size and the extent of clonotype sharing between individuals. To increase sequencing depth and limit assay-specific biases, TCR repertoire library preparation and sequencing were carried out by different laboratories using diverse techniques. Each donor's leukapheresis produced roughly between roughly 0.85 and 10 billion PBMCs.

Summary of the overall study and its limitations: Compared with non-shared clonotypes, clonotypes shared by all four sorted-subset donors had higher generation probabilities. Based on pairwise subsampling, the degree of clonotype sharing among donors was expected to be affected by sequencing depth. Larger estimated clonotype richness was generally found for naive subsets than for memory subsets. Rarefaction of sorted-subset datasets indicated incomplete sequencing despite the large sequencing depth. Roughly 5.2% of naive CD4, approximately 3.7% of naive CD8, roughly 2.4% of memory CD4, and 0.4% of memory CD8 clonotypes were shared across several donors. The small number of donors limited the genetic and exposure-history diversity represented. Sampling was limited to blood, and TCR repertoires in tissue likely differ from TCR repertoires in blood.

Healthy HIV-negative adults with no recently reported acute infections or vaccinations were included as donors. Every donor was a Caucasian adult living in Nashville, Tennessee, USA. CD4+ T cells were enriched by magnetic negative selection, after which naive cells were positively selected on CD45RA and the negative fraction was taken as the memory subset. Blood was collected by leukapheresis, and PBMCs were isolated by Ficoll-Histopaque density gradient centrifugation and then cryopreserved in liquid nitrogen vapor phase. Analytical flow cytometry was used to check the purity and quantity of each magnetically sorted T cell population. Each sorted fraction had its genomic DNA isolated and then quantified by UV absorbance on a Nanodrop 2000c. Spanning cysteine to phenylalanine, the CDR3 consists of 16 amino acids. Just the 48-base CDR3 DNA is kept, in frame starting at base 1. V has 5 bases trimmed and J has 7 bases trimmed; junction bases matching no gene number 16. The germline V gene yields SNHLY for CDR1 and FYNNEI for CDR2.

Using the deep immunoSEQ assay, multiplex PCR amplified TCR CDR3 regions from genomic DNA. For each cell subset, the extracted genomic DNA was distributed evenly across all wells of several immunoSEQ 96-well plates, and each plate served as one replicate. For sorted subsets, each replicate PCR was loaded with 200 ng genomic DNA, equivalent to 25,000 to 30,000 T cell genomes. Purified libraries were quantified with a Qubit 3.0 fluorometer, sized on a Bioanalyzer 2100, and re-quantified with the KAPA Library Quantification kit. Every immunoSEQ 96-well plate was sequenced on a dedicated single-read 150-cycle Illumina NextSeq 550 flow cell. The original methods were these. Because only junctional sequences without quality scores were contained in the immunoSEQ output, filtering matching that applied to full-length reads could not be performed. To assign V/J genes and CDR3, sequences were annotated against IMGT germline references using PyIR, a Python wrapper for IgBLAST v1.9. Reads were removed for weak V/J assignments (E-value above 1e-6), missing CDR3, stop codons, out-of-frame junctions, or ambiguous translated residues. A V3J clonotype was defined by an identical inferred V gene, J gene, and CDR3 amino acid sequence. The percentage overlap between two repertoires was calculated by dividing the number of shared unique clonotypes by the size of the smaller repertoire. Richness of each repertoire was evaluated using RTK rarefaction, the Chao1 estimator, and Recon v2.1 estimates of unobserved clonotypes. OLGA was used to compute generation probabilities for all TCRbeta clonotypes that the gDNA method yielded from several donors. TCRdb obtained this table from immuneACCESS and retained in-frame rearrangements with V and J assigned. These tables miss some clones; where compared with another copy, unresolved V genes account for less than half of the shortfall, and the remainder is unexplained. That table furnishes V, J and clone size, whereas the DNA furnished D and trimming. The sample table lists approximately 1.4 million clones, approximately 98% of them with a count of one. The ten largest clonotypes hold around 0.45% of the sample.

With respect to this clone: Its antigen is not yet known. The sample holds no much larger clone one base away, and base qualities are not on file.

The receptor was derived from a man aged 30-40 years in good health. What was sequenced was naive CD4+ T cells sorted from blood. The sample's cell subset or site label, decoded: CD45RA+ positively selected. The chain is assembled from TRBV2 and TRBJ2-7; 8 middle bases align to TRBD1. The DNA sequence follows: TGTGCCAGCAGTCACCCTTTGACAGGGGTTTCGGGGGAGCAGTACTTC. Translated, it gives CASSHPLTGVSGEQYF.